The subject of this entry is one T cell receptor beta chain. Its target is unknown. These data are taken from a study of PD-1 blockade in classical Hodgkin lymphoma. Study-wide findings and caveats: Patients starting nivolumab under 1 year after ASCT were excluded. Newly diagnosed patients reportedly trailed healthy donors in baseline TCR diversity.

Repertoires were generated with immunoSEQ multiplex PCR, while TCRdb's copy carries only in-frame clones and drops some. The data hold 80,000 to 95,000 clones, with 65% to 85% observed a single time. The time point: cycle 4 day 1 (C4D1), after six to seven weeks of nivolumab. Relapse after autologous stem cell transplantation occurred in every patient, and brentuximab vedotin exposure varied. V was shortened by 6 bases and J by 4 bases, with 18 bases between the two germline ends. The CDR3 totals 15 residues. Germline V lookup: CDR1 MDHEN, CDR2 SYDVKM. J is TRBJ1-2 and V is TRBV28; D is unresolved. The sample was peripheral blood mononuclear cells (PBMCs), taken before the fourth cycle of nivolumab. This sequence was found in a human donor with classical Hodgkin lymphoma. The CDR3 DNA reads TGTGCCAGCAGGACGACTCCACTCGGGAGCTATGGCTACACCTTC. Protein: CASRTTPLGSYGYTF.